Listed below are T cell receptor beta chains from one sample, sequenced in a study of blood T cell repertoires in COVID-19. Only in-frame clones appear in the TCRdb table, and some are missing; sequencing was by immunoSEQ multiplex PCR. Of about 260,000 clones in the sample, roughly nine tenths were seen once. Source material: peripheral blood. The source of these receptors is a man in his sixties who had recovered from COVID-19. Each CDR3 is given with its conserved first and last residue. The D gene is left open where the match is weak. Not every row has a clone size; where given, it reads once, few, many or a size class.

clone_size j_call cdr3_length v_call d_call cdr3_nt cdr3_aa
few TRBJ2-1 15 TRBV2 TRBD1 TGTGCCAGCCTCCCGGACAGGGGGGGGAACAATGAGCAGTTCTTC CASLPDRGGNNEQFF
NA TRBJ2-2 14 TRBV19 NA TGTGCCAGTAGTATAACAGGCAACACCGGGGAGCTGTTTTTT CASSITGNTGELFF
NA TRBJ1-2 14 TRBV5-6 NA TGTGCCAGCAGCTTGGACAGGGAGATTTATGGCTACACCTTC CASSLDREIYGYTF
NA TRBJ1-3 15 TRBV30 NA TGTGCCTGGAGATGGCCCAACCACTCTGGAAACACCATATATTTT CAWRWPNHSGNTIYF
once TRBJ1-4 12 TRBV19 NA TGTGCCAGTAACCCAGGATCCAAGAAACTGTTTTTT CASNPGSKKLFF
few TRBJ1-2 15 TRBV6-1 NA TGTGCCAGCAGTGAAGCAACAGGGCGGGACTATGGCTACACCTTC CASSEATGRDYGYTF
NA TRBJ2-7 11 TRBV20-1 NA TGCAGTGCCGCGGGAAGCTACGAGCAGTACTTC CSAAGSYEQYF
NA TRBJ1-2 12 TRBV19 NA TGTGCCAGTAGTATCCGAGGGGGTGGCTACACCTTC CASSIRGGGYTF
NA TRBJ2-1 16 TRBV24-1 TRBD1 TGTGCCACCAGTGACCAGACAGGGAGCTCCTACAATGAGCAGTTCTTC CATSDQTGSSYNEQFF
NA TRBJ1-1 17 TRBV5-1 TRBD1 TGCGCCAGCAGCCTCCGGGACAGGGGCCTTGGGAACACTGAAGCTTTCTTT CASSLRDRGLGNTEAFF
NA TRBJ2-7 13 TRBV19 NA TGTGCCAGTAGTATAGACAGGGGCTACGAGCAGTACTTC CASSIDRGYEQYF
NA TRBJ2-3 15 TRBV9 NA TGTGCCAGCAGCGTAGGACTAACTAGCACAGATACGCAGTATTTT CASSVGLTSTDTQYF
NA TRBJ2-3 12 TRBV2 NA TGTGCCAGCCGGCAGGTGAAAGATACGCAGTATTTT CASRQVKDTQYF
NA TRBJ1-1 14 TRBV11-2 TRBD1 TGTGCCAGCAGCATTCGGACAGGGGGGATTGGAGCTTTCTTT CASSIRTGGIGAFF
NA TRBJ1-3 14 TRBV5-4 NA TGTGCCAGCAGCTTGGGGCCGACTGGAAACACCATATATTTT CASSLGPTGNTIYF
NA TRBJ1-4 15 TRBV9 NA TGTGCCAGCAGCGTTACAGGGAACTCTAATGAAAAACTGTTTTTT CASSVTGNSNEKLFF
NA TRBJ2-3 15 TRBV7-2 NA TGTGCCAGCAGCTTACAGGGGGGTCTCACAGATACGCAGTATTTT CASSLQGGLTDTQYF
NA TRBJ2-3 14 TRBV7-2 NA TGTGCCAGCAGTTTCGACGGGTCCACAGATACGCAGTATTTT CASSFDGSTDTQYF
NA TRBJ2-1 20 TRBV5-1 TRBD2 TGCGCCAGCAGCTTGAATAGCGGGGGGGCCATGACCGGGACCTACAATGAGCAGTTCTTC CASSLNSGGAMTGTYNEQFF
NA TRBJ2-7 17 TRBV4-1 TRBD1 TGCGCCAGCAGCCATCGCACAGGGGGCCCCCTTTCCTACGAGCAGTACTTC CASSHRTGGPLSYEQYF
NA TRBJ1-1 11 TRBV12-3/TRBV12-4 NA TGTGCCAGCAGTTCTCGGACTGAAGCTTTCTTT CASSSRTEAFF
once TRBJ2-1 16 TRBV10-3 TRBD2 TGTGCCATCGGAAGAACTAGCGGGGGGGCCAGGAACGAGCAGTTCTTC CAIGRTSGGARNEQFF